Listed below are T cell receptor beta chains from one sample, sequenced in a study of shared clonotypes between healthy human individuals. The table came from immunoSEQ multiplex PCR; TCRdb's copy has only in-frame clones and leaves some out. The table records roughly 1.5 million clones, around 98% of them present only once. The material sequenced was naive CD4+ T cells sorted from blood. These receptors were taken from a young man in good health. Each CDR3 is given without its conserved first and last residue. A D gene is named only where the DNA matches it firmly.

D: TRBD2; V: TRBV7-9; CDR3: ASSREREGYEQY
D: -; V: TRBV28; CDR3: ASLGTSREQY
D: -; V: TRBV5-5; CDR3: ASSLSSEQF
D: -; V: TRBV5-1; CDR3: ASSLRGETQY
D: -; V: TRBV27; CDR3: ASTRGPEQF
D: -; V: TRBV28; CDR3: ASSSIGYEQY
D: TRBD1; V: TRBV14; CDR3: ASSYNRGGRQY
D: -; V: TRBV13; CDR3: ASSPGPDSHEQY
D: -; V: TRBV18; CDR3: ASFKGRVGYT
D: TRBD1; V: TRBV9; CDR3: ASSGGTGDSNQPQH
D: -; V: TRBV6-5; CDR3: ASSYGAGDLYEQY
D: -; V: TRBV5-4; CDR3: ASSSGDGTDTQY
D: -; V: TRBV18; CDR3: ASSTSRGTDEKLF
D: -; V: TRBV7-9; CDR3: ASSLVTGVGETQY
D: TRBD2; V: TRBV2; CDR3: ARGGSGRSGEQY
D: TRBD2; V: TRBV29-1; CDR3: SVTGTMYEQY
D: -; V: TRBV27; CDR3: ASSLSVLGEQY
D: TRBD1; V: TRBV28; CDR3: ASNLSGTGPGETQY
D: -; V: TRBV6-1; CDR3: ASSPTTNQPQH
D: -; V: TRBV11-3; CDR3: ASSLGPSSAEQY
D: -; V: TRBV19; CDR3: ASGSGRQETQY
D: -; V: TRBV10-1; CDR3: ASSEIGFYEQY
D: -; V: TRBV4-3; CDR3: ASSQEVRLNSGNTIY
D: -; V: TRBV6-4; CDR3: ASSTNGGSSYEQY
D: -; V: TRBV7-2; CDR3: ASSLAPAKNIQY
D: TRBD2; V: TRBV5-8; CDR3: ASSSGLAGNQETQY
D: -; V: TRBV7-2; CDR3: ASSFGTSDTQY
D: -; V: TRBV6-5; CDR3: ASSYSRSWLVGEQF
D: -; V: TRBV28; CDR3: ASRDQGSGYT
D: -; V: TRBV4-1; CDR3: ASSHPGLQETQY
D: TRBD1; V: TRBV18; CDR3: ASSPQGRLSGGGNTIY
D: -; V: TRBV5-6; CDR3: ASSLLGEESSGANVLT